This TCR beta chain was recorded in a study of graft-versus-host responses after intestinal transplantation (dated by TCRdb to the early 2020s). General notes on the study: Multivisceral, liver-intestinal, or isolated intestinal transplants were received by the recipients. All recipients received anti-thymocyte globulin induction followed by maintenance tacrolimus and steroids for around three years. After intestinal transplantation, graft-versus-host and host-versus-graft alloreactive T cell clones were followed in the graft, circulation and bone marrow using bulk TCR-beta CDR3 sequencing. Alloreactive clones were identified by sequencing pre-transplant mixed lymphocyte reaction products and comparing them with unstimulated pre-transplant donor and recipient T cells. A cohort of roughly 25 intestinal transplant recipients, including one retransplant, was enrolled, and a few patients lacking pretransplant specimens were excluded. A peak of at least 4% donor T cells among recipient peripheral blood mononuclear cells was the definition used for donor T cell macrochimerism. Rather than being sequenced by the commercial service, samples from a few later patients were sequenced in-house on an Illumina MiSeq and processed with MiXCR.

According to the study, the label for this sample's time point signals: cells obtained before transplantation from donor or recipient. CD3+CD4+ and CD3+CD8+ populations were FACS-sorted from unstimulated pre-transplant donor and recipient cells taken from spleen or lymph nodes. Library generation was performed with the immunoSEQ multiplex PCR assay. For most patients, genomic DNA was isolated with the Qiagen DNeasy Blood and Tissue Kit and shipped frozen to Adaptive Biotechnologies for TCR sequencing. High-throughput TCR-beta CDR3 sequencing of genomic DNA from most patients was performed by Adaptive Biotechnologies. On the authors' methods: Adaptive's ImmunoSEQ software was the source of the TCR sequencing data for fewer than 20 patients, while three other patients were processed with MiXCR and VDJtools. CD4 versus CD8 sorting errors were corrected by removing sequences found in both subsets at a frequency ratio below 5:1. CDR3 nucleotide sequences shared by donor and recipient were removed because the origin of these sequences could not be assigned. Alloreactive clones required at least 2-fold expansion over unstimulated cells and minimum CFSE-low frequency of 0.002% (template counts) or 0.001% (read counts). Mappable clones were those detected in sequenced pre-transplant spleen, lymph node, or MLR CFSE-low populations of the donor or recipient. Cumulative frequency of alloreactive clones was calculated as a percentage of all sequences weighted by copy number. This immuneACCESS table, as held by TCRdb, lists in-frame sequences with V and J called but not all clones. Of the missing ones, under half trace to an unresolved V gene in checked studies; the others have no known cause. The V and J calls and clone size are taken from that table; D and trimming were inferred from the DNA. The sample table records some 100,000 clones; under 95% of these occur just once. The biggest ten clones account for over 0.06% of the sample.

This clone was counted a single time. The antigen it binds to is not known. No per-base quality is available; no much larger clone lies one base away. Study-level results and caveats: The conclusions were limited by the relatively low number and heterogeneity of the intestinal transplant patients. GvH clones were found in recipient bone marrow, and some of the GvH clones appeared earlier in ileal mucosa or blood, which is consistent with an intestinal mucosal origin. Patients with donor T cell macrochimerism had high GvH to HvG T cell clonal ratios in their allografts. Peak levels of circulating GvH clones were associated with declines in HvG clones early after transplant.

The junction carries 19 bases between V and J, which are trimmed by 5 bases and 6 bases respectively. Sequences SGHVS (CDR1) and FNYEAQ (CDR2) are obtained from the germline V gene. Reading from cysteine to phenylalanine, the CDR3 counts 15 amino acids. The read is trimmed to its CDR3 DNA, 45 bases read in frame from base 1. The V and J segments used are TRBV7-6 and TRBJ1-2, with TRBD1 perhaps the D gene, on 5 matching bases. Sequencing used unstimulated CD8+ T cells sorted from spleen or lymph node cells, obtained before transplant. The receptor comes from a human donor who was the organ donor for an intestinal transplant. CDR3 protein: CASSLKAGGADGYTF. The DNA sequence follows: TGTGCCAGCAGCCTCAAAGCCGGGGGAGCGGATGGCTACACCTTC. The reference TRBV7-6 and TRBJ1-2 proteins fill in what lies around the CDR3, so the full variable domain reads GAGVSQSPRYKVTKRGQDVALRCDPISGHVSLYWYRQALGQGPEFLTYFNYEAQQDKSGLPNDRFSAERPEGSISTLTIQRTEQRDSAMYRCASSLKAGGADGYTFGSGTRLTVV.